The rows below give T cell receptor beta chains drawn from one sample of a study of response to subunit inactivated influenza vaccine. TCRdb used MiXCR to reprocess the RT-PCR reads, holding one entry per CDR3 protein. Seen here are roughly 670,000 distinct CDR3 sequences, approximately 15% observed once, and the top ten hold around 7.6%. The sequenced sample was PBMCs from blood, obtained 14 to 15 days before vaccination. The origin of the receptors is a man in his fifties who received an inactivated influenza vaccine. Both conserved end residues are part of each CDR3. Each record gives: CDR3 length, clone size, D gene, V gene, J gene, CDR3 protein. A D gene is named only where the DNA matches it firmly. Expanded clones are given a class, and other clones once, few, many or no size at all.

len: 15
abundance: .
d_gene: .
v_gene: TRBV12-3/TRBV12-4
j_gene: TRBJ1-1
CDR3aa: CASSLDFGVSAEAFF

len: 15
abundance: .
d_gene: .
v_gene: TRBV5-1
j_gene: TRBJ2-3
CDR3aa: CASSLDGSDTDTQYF

len: 15
abundance: .
d_gene: .
v_gene: TRBV12-3/TRBV12-4
j_gene: TRBJ2-2
CDR3aa: CASTPSGSATGELFF

len: 18
abundance: few
d_gene: TRBD1
v_gene: TRBV3-1
j_gene: TRBJ2-7
CDR3aa: CASSQVGTFRGHSYEQYF

len: 14
abundance: .
d_gene: TRBD1
v_gene: TRBV6-1
j_gene: TRBJ1-5
CDR3aa: CASSRLPGGQPQHF

len: 13
abundance: .
d_gene: .
v_gene: TRBV9
j_gene: TRBJ1-2
CDR3aa: CASSVAQTDGYTF

len: 18
abundance: .
d_gene: .
v_gene: TRBV28
j_gene: TRBJ2-3
CDR3aa: CASSLPQSGLRWVDTQYF

len: 16
abundance: few
d_gene: TRBD1
v_gene: TRBV29-1
j_gene: TRBJ2-5
CDR3aa: CSVETVRGRIQETQYF

len: 14
abundance: few
d_gene: TRBD1
v_gene: TRBV28
j_gene: TRBJ2-7
CDR3aa: CASGGTGEAYEQYF

len: 15
abundance: .
d_gene: .
v_gene: TRBV5-5
j_gene: TRBJ2-1
CDR3aa: CASSTTVSSYNEQFF

len: 16
abundance: .
d_gene: TRBD2
v_gene: TRBV4-2
j_gene: TRBJ2-7
CDR3aa: CASSPLLAGAVYEQYF

len: 15
abundance: .
d_gene: TRBD1
v_gene: TRBV28
j_gene: TRBJ2-7
CDR3aa: CASSFRPGTAYEQYF

len: 14
abundance: .
d_gene: TRBD1
v_gene: TRBV2
j_gene: TRBJ1-6
CDR3aa: CASGRDRGDSPLHF

len: 13
abundance: few
d_gene: .
v_gene: TRBV27
j_gene: TRBJ2-3
CDR3aa: CASGLRTTDTQYF

len: 13
abundance: .
d_gene: TRBD1
v_gene: TRBV6-2/TRBV6-3
j_gene: TRBJ2-7
CDR3aa: CASNKQGSYEQYF

len: 13
abundance: .
d_gene: TRBD2
v_gene: TRBV2
j_gene: TRBJ2-1
CDR3aa: CASGSGRSNEQFF

len: 14
abundance: .
d_gene: TRBD2
v_gene: TRBV5-1
j_gene: TRBJ2-5
CDR3aa: CASSTGTSKETQYF

len: 15
abundance: .
d_gene: TRBD2
v_gene: TRBV6-1
j_gene: TRBJ2-3
CDR3aa: CASSRISGVRDTQYF

len: 16
abundance: .
d_gene: TRBD2
v_gene: TRBV5-1
j_gene: TRBJ2-3
CDR3aa: CASSPLAGGLRDTQYF

len: 18
abundance: few
d_gene: TRBD2
v_gene: TRBV2
j_gene: TRBJ2-1
CDR3aa: CASTLGLAGFGRVNEQFF